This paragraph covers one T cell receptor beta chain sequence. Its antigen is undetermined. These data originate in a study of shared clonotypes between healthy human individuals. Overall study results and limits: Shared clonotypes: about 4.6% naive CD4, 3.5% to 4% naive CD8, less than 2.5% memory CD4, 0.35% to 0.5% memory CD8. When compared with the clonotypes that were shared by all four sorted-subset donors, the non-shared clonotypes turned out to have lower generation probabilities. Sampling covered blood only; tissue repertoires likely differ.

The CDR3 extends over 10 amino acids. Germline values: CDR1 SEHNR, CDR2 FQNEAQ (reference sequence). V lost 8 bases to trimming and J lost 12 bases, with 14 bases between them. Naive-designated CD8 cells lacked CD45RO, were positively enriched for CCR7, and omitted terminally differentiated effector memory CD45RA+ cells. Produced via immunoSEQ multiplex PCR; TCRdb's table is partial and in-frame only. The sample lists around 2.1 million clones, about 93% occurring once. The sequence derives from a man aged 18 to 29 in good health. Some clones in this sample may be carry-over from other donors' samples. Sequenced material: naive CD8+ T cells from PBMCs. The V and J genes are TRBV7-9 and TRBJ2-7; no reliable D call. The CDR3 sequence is CASGKGGLYF. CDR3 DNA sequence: TGTGCCAGCGGGAAAGGCGGCCTGTACTTC.